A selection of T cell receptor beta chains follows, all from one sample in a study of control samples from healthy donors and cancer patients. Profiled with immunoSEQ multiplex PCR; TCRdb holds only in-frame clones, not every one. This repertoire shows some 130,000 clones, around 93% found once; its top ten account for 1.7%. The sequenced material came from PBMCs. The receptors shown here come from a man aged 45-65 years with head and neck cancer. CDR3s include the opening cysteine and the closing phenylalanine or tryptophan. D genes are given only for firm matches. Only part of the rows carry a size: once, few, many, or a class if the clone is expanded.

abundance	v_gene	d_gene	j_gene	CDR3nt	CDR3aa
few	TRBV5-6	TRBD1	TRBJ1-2	TGTGCCAGCAGCTTCTTTGGCCGGACAGGTGGTACTTTTGGAGGCTACACCTTC	CASSFFGRTGGTFGGYTF
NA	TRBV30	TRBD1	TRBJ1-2	TGTGCCTATGACAGGGGCCTTAACTATGGCTACACCTTC	CAYDRGLNYGYTF
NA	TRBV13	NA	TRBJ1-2	TGTGCCAGCAGCCCCGCAGGGATACACTATGGCTACACCTTC	CASSPAGIHYGYTF
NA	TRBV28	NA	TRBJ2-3	TGTGCCAGCAGTTCTTTGGGGGACCGAGGGACAGATACGCAGTATTTT	CASSSLGDRGTDTQYF
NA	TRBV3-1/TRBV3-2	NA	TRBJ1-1	TGTGCCAGCAGCCAAGATATGGGGGGCAAGGCTTTCTTT	CASSQDMGGKAFF
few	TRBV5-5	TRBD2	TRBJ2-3	TGTGCCAGCAGTAGGACTAGCCTCACAGATACGCAGTATTTT	CASSRTSLTDTQYF
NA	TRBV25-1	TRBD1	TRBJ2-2	TGTGCCAGCAGTGGACTGGGACAGGGCGGCACCGGGGAGCTGTTTTTT	CASSGLGQGGTGELFF
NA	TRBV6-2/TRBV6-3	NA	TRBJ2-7	TGTGCCAGCAGTACATTCCGGGGGGCGTACGAGCAGTACTTC	CASSTFRGAYEQYF
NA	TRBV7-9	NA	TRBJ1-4	TGTGCCAGCAGCCCCGAGGGGGAAAAACTGTTTTTT	CASSPEGEKLFF
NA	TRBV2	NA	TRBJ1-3	TGTGCCAGCACCCGGGGTGACTCTGGAAACACCATATATTTT	CASTRGDSGNTIYF
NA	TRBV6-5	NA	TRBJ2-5	TGTGCCAGCAGCTTGAATCGGCAAGAGACCCAGTACTTC	CASSLNRQETQYF
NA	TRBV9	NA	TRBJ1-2	TGTGCCAGCACCCCGACCGGGACAACAAACTATGGCTACACCTTC	CASTPTGTTNYGYTF
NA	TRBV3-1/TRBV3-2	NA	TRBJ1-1	TGTGCCAGCAGCCAACAAACAGGGCTGGGAGCTTTCTTT	CASSQQTGLGAFF
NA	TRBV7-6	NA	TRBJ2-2	TGTGCCAGCAGCCCCCCCGGGGAGCTGTTTTTT	CASSPPGELFF
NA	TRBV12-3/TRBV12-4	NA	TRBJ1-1	TGTGCCAGCAGTCAAGGGGTGTACACTGAAGCTTTCTTT	CASSQGVYTEAFF
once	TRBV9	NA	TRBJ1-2	TGTGCCAGCAGCGATGAACCCGGGACAAATAATTATGGCTACACCTTC	CASSDEPGTNNYGYTF
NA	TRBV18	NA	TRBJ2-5	TGTGCCAGCTCACCATTCGACGGTCAAGAGACCCAGTACTTC	CASSPFDGQETQYF
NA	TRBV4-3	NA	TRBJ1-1	TGCGCCAGCAGCCAGGGACCTTTACTGAACACTGAAGCTTTCTTT	CASSQGPLLNTEAFF
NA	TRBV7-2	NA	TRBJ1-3	TGTGCCAGCAGCGCGGACATCGCCGTCAACACCATATATTTT	CASSADIAVNTIYF
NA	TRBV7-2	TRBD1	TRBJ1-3	TGTGCCAGCAGCCCGCAGGGGGCTAGTGGAAACACCATATATTTT	CASSPQGASGNTIYF
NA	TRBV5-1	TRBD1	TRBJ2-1	TGCGCCAGCAGCTTTTATGCAGGGGGCAGTGAGCAGTTCTTC	CASSFYAGGSEQFF
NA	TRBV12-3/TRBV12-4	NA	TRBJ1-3	TGTGCCAGCAGAGGGTCCGGAAACACCATATATTTT	CASRGSGNTIYF
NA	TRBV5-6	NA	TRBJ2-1	TGTGCCAGCATAGGGCCGTACGACAATGAGCAGTTCTTC	CASIGPYDNEQFF
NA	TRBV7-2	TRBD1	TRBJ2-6	TGTGCCAGCAGCTCCGAAGGGGGCAGGGCCACTACTCTGACTTTC	CASSSEGGRATTLTF
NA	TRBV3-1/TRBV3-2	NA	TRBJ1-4	TGTGCCAGCAGGCGGGGGCCCGGGACGGGACTTGAAAAACTGTTTTTT	CASRRGPGTGLEKLFF
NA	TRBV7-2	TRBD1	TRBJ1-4	TGTGCCAGCAGCCTGAGGTCCCAAGGGGGCAATGAAAAACTGTTTTTT	CASSLRSQGGNEKLFF
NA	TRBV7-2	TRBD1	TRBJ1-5	TGTGCCAGCAGCGGGGGCCGTTGGGACAGGGCGAGTCAGCCCCAGCATTTT	CASSGGRWDRASQPQHF
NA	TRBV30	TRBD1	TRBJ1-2	TGTGCCTGGAGCACCAAGGGGGCTAGGGGCTACACCTTC	CAWSTKGARGYTF
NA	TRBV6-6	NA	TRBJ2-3	TGTGCCAGCAGTTTTGGTTCGGCAGATACGCAGTATTTT	CASSFGSADTQYF
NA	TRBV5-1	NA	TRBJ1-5	TGCGCCAGCAGCTTGGGGGGGAGCAATCAGCCCCAGCATTTT	CASSLGGSNQPQHF
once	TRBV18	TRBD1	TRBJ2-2	TGTGCCAGCTCTGGGACAGGTTACGTCGGGGAGCTGTTTTTT	CASSGTGYVGELFF
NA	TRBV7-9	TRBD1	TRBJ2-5	TGTGCCAGCAGCTTATTCGGGACAGACAAAGAGACCCAGTACTTC	CASSLFGTDKETQYF
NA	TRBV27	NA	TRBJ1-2	TGTGCCAGCGGGCACTGGGGGGAGAAGTATGGCTACACCTTC	CASGHWGEKYGYTF
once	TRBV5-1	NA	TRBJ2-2	TGCGCCAGCACCTTAGCCAACGGGGGAACCGGGGAGCTGTTTTTT	CASTLANGGTGELFF
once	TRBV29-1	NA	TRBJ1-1	TGCAGCGTTGAGGGGAGACCTGATAGGGCTTTCTTT	CSVEGRPDRAFF
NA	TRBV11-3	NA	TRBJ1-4	TGTGCCAGCAGCCCCCCGACAGGTAGAAATGAAAAACTGTTTTTT	CASSPPTGRNEKLFF
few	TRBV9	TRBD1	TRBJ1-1	TGTGCCAGCAGCGGACAGGGGCGCACTGAAGCTTTCTTT	CASSGQGRTEAFF
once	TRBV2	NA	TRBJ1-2	TGTGCCAGCAGTGAATCATGGCAGGGCGCAGGCTACACCTTC	CASSESWQGAGYTF
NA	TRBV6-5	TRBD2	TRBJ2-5	TGTGCCAGCACTGGACTAGCCGGTGAGACCCAGTACTTC	CASTGLAGETQYF
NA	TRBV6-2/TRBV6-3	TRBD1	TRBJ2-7	TGTGCCAGCAGTTCCCTAAATTACAGGGGGCGCAAAGTCCGCCACGAGCAGTACTTC	CASSSLNYRGRKVRHEQYF
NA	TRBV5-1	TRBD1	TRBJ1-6	TGCGCCAGCAGCTTGGCCCGACAGGGTAATTCACCCCTCCACTTT	CASSLARQGNSPLHF
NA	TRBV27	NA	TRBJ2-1	TGTGCCAGCAGTTTATCCGGGGACTGGAATGAGCAGTTCTTC	CASSLSGDWNEQFF
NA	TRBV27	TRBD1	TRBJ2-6	TGTGCCAGCAGTTATGGACAGGGGAGGGCTGGGGCCAACGTCCTGACTTTC	CASSYGQGRAGANVLTF
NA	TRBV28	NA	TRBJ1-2	TGTGCCAGCAGTTCGGGGCCGGGCGGCTACACCTTC	CASSSGPGGYTF
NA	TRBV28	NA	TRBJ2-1	TGTGCCAGCAGTGGAGACAGGTTGGGCTCCTACAATGAGCAGTTCTTC	CASSGDRLGSYNEQFF
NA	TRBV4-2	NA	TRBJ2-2	TGTGCCAGCAGCCAAGCGACGACAGCCAACACCGGGGAGCTGTTTTTT	CASSQATTANTGELFF
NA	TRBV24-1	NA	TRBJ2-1	TGTGCCACCAGTGATCTTGGGGGGCCATACAATGAGCAGTTCTTC	CATSDLGGPYNEQFF
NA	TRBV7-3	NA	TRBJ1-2	TGTGCCAGCAGCTTAAACCCCGGGCCCCGAGCTGGCTACACCTTC	CASSLNPGPRAGYTF
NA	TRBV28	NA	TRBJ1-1	TGTGCCAGCAGTTTAAGTGGGGGGGGAGGTCACACTGAAGCTTTCTTT	CASSLSGGGGHTEAFF
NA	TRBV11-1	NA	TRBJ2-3	TGTGCCAGCAGCTTAGGCGGGGGCACAGATACGCAGTATTTT	CASSLGGGTDTQYF
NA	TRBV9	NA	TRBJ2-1	TGTGCCAGCAGCGTAGTTCCAGGGGATTACAATGAGCAGTTCTTC	CASSVVPGDYNEQFF
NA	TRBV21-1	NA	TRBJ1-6	TGTGCCAGCAGCAAAGTCGGGCGGACCTATAATTCACCCCTCCACTTT	CASSKVGRTYNSPLHF
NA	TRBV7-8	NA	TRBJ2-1	TGTGCCAGCAGCCCTAGCCTGACGCCCTCTAGGAATGAGCAGTTCTTC	CASSPSLTPSRNEQFF
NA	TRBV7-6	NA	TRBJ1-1	TGTGCCAGCAGCGACGGACGGAACATGAACACTGAAGCTTTCTTT	CASSDGRNMNTEAFF